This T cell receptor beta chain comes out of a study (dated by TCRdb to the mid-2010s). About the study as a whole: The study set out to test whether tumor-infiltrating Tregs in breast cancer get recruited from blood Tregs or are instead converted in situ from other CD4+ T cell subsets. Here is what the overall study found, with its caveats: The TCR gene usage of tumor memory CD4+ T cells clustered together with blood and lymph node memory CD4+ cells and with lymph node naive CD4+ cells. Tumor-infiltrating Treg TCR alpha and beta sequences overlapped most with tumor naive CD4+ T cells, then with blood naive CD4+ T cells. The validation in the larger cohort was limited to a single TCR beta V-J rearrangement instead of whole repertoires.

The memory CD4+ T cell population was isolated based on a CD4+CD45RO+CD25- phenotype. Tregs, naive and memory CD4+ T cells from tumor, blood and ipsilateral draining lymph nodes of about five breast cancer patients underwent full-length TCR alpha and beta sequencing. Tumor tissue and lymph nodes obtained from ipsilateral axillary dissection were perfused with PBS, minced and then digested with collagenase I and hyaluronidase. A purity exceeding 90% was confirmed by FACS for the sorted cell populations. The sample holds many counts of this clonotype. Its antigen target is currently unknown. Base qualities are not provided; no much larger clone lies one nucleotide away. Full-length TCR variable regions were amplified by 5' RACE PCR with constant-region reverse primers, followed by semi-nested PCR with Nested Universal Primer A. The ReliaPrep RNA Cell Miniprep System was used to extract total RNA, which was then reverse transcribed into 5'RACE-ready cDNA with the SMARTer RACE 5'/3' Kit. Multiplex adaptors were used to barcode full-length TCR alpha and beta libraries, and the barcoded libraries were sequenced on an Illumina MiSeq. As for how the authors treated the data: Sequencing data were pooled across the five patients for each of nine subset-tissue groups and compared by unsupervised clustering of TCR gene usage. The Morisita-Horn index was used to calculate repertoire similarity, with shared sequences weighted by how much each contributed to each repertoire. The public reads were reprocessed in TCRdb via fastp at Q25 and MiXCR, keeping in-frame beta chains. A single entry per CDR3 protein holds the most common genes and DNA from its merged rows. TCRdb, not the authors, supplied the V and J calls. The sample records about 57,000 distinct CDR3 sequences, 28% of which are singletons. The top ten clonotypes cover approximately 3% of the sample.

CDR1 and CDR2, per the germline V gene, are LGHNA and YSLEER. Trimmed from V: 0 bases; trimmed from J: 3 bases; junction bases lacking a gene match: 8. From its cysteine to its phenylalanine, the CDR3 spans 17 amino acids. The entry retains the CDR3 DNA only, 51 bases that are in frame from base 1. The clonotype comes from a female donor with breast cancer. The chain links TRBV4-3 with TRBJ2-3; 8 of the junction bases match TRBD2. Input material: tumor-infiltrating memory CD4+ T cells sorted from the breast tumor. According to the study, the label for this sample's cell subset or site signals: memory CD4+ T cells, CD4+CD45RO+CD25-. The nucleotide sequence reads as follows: TGCGCCAGCAGCCAAGATCTCAGCGGGAGCGGGACAGATACGCAGTATTTT. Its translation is CASSQDLSGSGTDTQYF.